This is a list of T cell receptor beta chains from one sample in a study of response to subunit inactivated influenza vaccine. TCRdb reprocessed the RT-PCR reads with MiXCR, giving one entry per CDR3 protein. Of a few hundred thousand distinct CDR3 sequences listed, about 15% are singletons. The material was PBMCs from blood, obtained roughly 12 days after vaccination. These receptors all come from a man aged 50-60 years who received an inactivated influenza vaccine. Each CDR3 is given with its conserved first and last residue.

CATLTMNTEAFF	TRBJ1-1	TRBV2
CASSDEGSDEQYF	TRBJ2-7	TRBV25-1
CSARIGASGGNEQFF	TRBJ2-1	TRBV20-1
CSVGRGGFYEQYF	TRBJ2-7	TRBV29-1
CASSSPESYGYTF	TRBJ1-2	TRBV12-3/TRBV12-4
CASSPRPRTAVSGNTIYF	TRBJ1-3	TRBV18
CSARRLDITDTQYF	TRBJ2-3	TRBV20-1
CASSLGGIFNVLTF	TRBJ2-6	TRBV5-1
CASSALAGGDSYNEQFF	TRBJ2-1	TRBV6-1
CAISESGTSNYEQYF	TRBJ2-7	TRBV10-3
CASSADRVNTEAFF	TRBJ1-1	TRBV18
CSARGLPGRLSTDTQYF	TRBJ2-3	TRBV20-1
CASSSVFGTGGSTNTGELFF	TRBJ2-2	TRBV12-3/TRBV12-4
CASSDTPGQSQPQHF	TRBJ1-5	TRBV10-2
CASSQDRTDLSGNTIYF	TRBJ1-3	TRBV4-1
CATSSPHRGYEQYF	TRBJ2-7	TRBV15
CAISERGTDTQYF	TRBJ2-3	TRBV10-3
CASSLATGAGANVLTF	TRBJ2-6	TRBV7-6
CASSLMGGEETQYF	TRBJ2-5	TRBV5-1
CASSQEGREGYTF	TRBJ1-2	TRBV4-2